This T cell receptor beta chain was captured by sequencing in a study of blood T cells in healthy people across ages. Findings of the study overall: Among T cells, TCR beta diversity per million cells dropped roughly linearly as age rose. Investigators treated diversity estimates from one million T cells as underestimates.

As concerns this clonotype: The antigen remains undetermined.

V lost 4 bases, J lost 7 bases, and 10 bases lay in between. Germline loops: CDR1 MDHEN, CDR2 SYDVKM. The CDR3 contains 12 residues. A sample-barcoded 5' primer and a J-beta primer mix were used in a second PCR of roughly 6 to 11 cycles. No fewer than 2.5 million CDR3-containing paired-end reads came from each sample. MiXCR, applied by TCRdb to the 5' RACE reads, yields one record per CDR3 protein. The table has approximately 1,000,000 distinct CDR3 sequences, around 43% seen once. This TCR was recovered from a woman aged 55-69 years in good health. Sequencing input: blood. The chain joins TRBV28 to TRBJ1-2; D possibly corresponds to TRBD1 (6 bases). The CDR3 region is CASSSGVLGYTF. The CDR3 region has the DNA TGTGCCAGCAGTTCAGGGGTTCTTGGCTACACCTTC.